These T cell receptor beta chains were read from a single sample in a study of blood T cells in healthy people across ages. TCRdb ran MiXCR on the 5' RACE reads and lists one entry per CDR3 protein. The data contain some 1.4 million distinct CDR3 sequences, approximately 40% of them singletons. The sequencing sample was made of blood. The receptors were sampled from a young woman in good health. Each CDR3 is given with its conserved first and last residue. The D gene is left open where the match is weak. Where a row states a size, it is once, few, many or the class of an expanded clone; other rows omit it.

d_call,clone_size,v_call,j_call,cdr3_aa,cdr3_nt
NA,NA,TRBV12-3/TRBV12-4,TRBJ2-1,CASSRLGDPPNEQFF,TGTGCCAGCAGTCGCTTGGGGGACCCCCCAAATGAGCAGTTCTTC
NA,NA,TRBV7-8,TRBJ1-2,CASSLGGLRSGYTF,TGTGCCAGCAGCTTGGGGGGGCTACGGTCTGGCTACACCTTC
TRBD2,few,TRBV10-3,TRBJ2-3,CAIRLADNTDTQYF,TGTGCCATCCGACTAGCGGATAACACAGATACGCAGTATTTT
NA,few,TRBV6-5,TRBJ2-1,CASSYFEVSNEQFF,TGTGCCAGCAGTTACTTTGAGGTGTCGAATGAGCAGTTCTTC
NA,NA,TRBV27,TRBJ1-5,CASSYRGTSKTNQPQHF,TGTGCCAGCAGTTATCGAGGGACTTCAAAAACCAATCAGCCCCAGCATTTT
TRBD2,few,TRBV4-1,TRBJ2-5,CASSQAIAGEETQYF,TGCGCCAGCAGCCAAGCAATAGCGGGTGAAGAGACCCAGTACTTC
NA,few,TRBV21-1,TRBJ2-7,CASSKEAIGPSPSHYEQYF,TGTGCCAGCAGCAAAGAGGCCATTGGCCCTTCTCCTTCCCACTACGAGCAGTACTTC
TRBD1,NA,TRBV12-3/TRBV12-4,TRBJ2-2,CASSSTPGQGAGTGELFF,TGTGCCAGCAGTTCGACGCCGGGACAGGGGGCTGGGACCGGGGAGCTGTTTTTT
NA,few,TRBV7-2,TRBJ1-5,CASSPRSGSLDQPQHF,TGTGCCAGCAGCCCTAGGTCAGGGTCATTGGATCAGCCCCAGCATTTT
TRBD2,NA,TRBV20-1,TRBJ2-5,CSALQAGAEETQYF,TGCAGTGCTCTCCAAGCGGGGGCAGAAGAGACCCAGTACTTC
NA,few,TRBV20-1,TRBJ2-3,CSARDFGDLSTDTQYF,TGCAGTGCTAGAGATTTCGGAGACCTTAGCACAGATACGCAGTATTTT
TRBD2,NA,TRBV6-6,TRBJ2-1,CASSYGTSGFF,TGTGCCAGCAGTTACGGGACTAGCGGGTTCTTC
NA,NA,TRBV7-3,TRBJ1-1,CASSTGGKNTEAFF,TGTGCCAGCAGCACCGGGGGCAAAAACACTGAAGCTTTCTTT
NA,NA,TRBV20-1,TRBJ2-5,CSARDSRGPGETQYF,TGCAGTGCTAGAGATTCACGGGGGCCGGGGGAGACCCAGTACTTC
NA,few,TRBV28,TRBJ2-7,CASSPPERGGFSYEQYF,TGTGCCAGCAGTCCGCCCGAGAGAGGGGGTTTCTCCTACGAGCAGTACTTC
NA,few,TRBV25-1,TRBJ1-6,CASSETTHNSPLHF,TGTGCCAGCAGTGAGACGACCCACAATTCACCCCTCCACTTT
NA,many,TRBV10-3,TRBJ2-1,CAVREEAAYNEQFF,TGTGCCGTCCGGGAAGAAGCGGCCTACAATGAGCAGTTCTTC
TRBD2,NA,TRBV20-1,TRBJ2-5,CSASGLADQETQYF,TGCAGTGCTAGTGGGCTAGCGGATCAAGAGACCCAGTACTTC
NA,NA,TRBV2,TRBJ2-1,CASNTLFYNEQFF,TGTGCCAGCAACACGCTCTTCTACAATGAGCAGTTCTTC
NA,NA,TRBV5-1,TRBJ2-7,CASSLSAPQDEQYF,TGCGCCAGCAGCTTAAGCGCCCCCCAGGACGAGCAGTACTTC
TRBD2,NA,TRBV6-5,TRBJ2-5,CASRYSRLAQIQYF,TGTGCCAGCAGGTACTCGAGACTAGCGCAGATCCAGTACTTC
TRBD1,NA,TRBV30,TRBJ1-2,CAWRVTGNGYTF,TGTGCCTGGAGGGTGACAGGGAACGGCTACACCTTC
NA,NA,TRBV29-1,TRBJ2-3,CSVAVVYTDTQYF,TGCAGCGTTGCGGTAGTCTACACAGATACGCAGTATTTT
NA,NA,TRBV7-8,TRBJ1-6,CASSPTEAGFYNSPLHF,TGTGCCAGCAGCCCCACAGAGGCAGGGTTTTATAATTCACCCCTCCACTTT
NA,few,TRBV6-2/TRBV6-3,TRBJ1-6,CAIRTVGSYNSPLHF,TGTGCCATCCGGACAGTCGGCTCCTATAATTCACCCCTCCACTTT
TRBD2,few,TRBV5-1,TRBJ2-3,CASSFRLAEPTDTQYF,TGCGCCAGCAGCTTCCGGCTAGCGGAGCCCACAGATACGCAGTATTTT
NA,few,TRBV4-1,TRBJ1-2,CASSQQGAPRGYTF,TGCGCCAGCAGCCAACAAGGGGCCCCTAGGGGCTACACCTTC
NA,NA,TRBV3-1,TRBJ2-7,CASSQGDGSSEQYF,TGTGCCAGCAGCCAAGGGGACGGTAGCTCCGAGCAGTACTTC
TRBD1,NA,TRBV13,TRBJ2-7,CASSFASRDRGSYEQYF,TGTGCCAGCAGCTTTGCTTCGCGGGACAGGGGTTCCTACGAGCAGTACTTC
NA,NA,TRBV29-1,TRBJ1-1,CSVDRYGANTEAFF,TGCAGCGTTGATAGGTACGGGGCAAACACTGAAGCTTTCTTT
NA,NA,TRBV20-1,TRBJ1-2,CSASPRGYGYTF,TGCAGTGCTAGCCCCAGAGGATATGGCTACACCTTC
NA,NA,TRBV5-1,TRBJ2-1,CASALRSSYNEQFF,TGCGCCAGCGCCCTGAGGAGCTCCTACAATGAGCAGTTCTTC
TRBD2,NA,TRBV3-1,TRBJ2-1,CASSQVGLAGANEQFF,TGTGCCAGCAGCCAAGTCGGACTAGCGGGAGCAAATGAGCAGTTCTTC
NA,NA,TRBV20-1,TRBJ1-4,CSSWGGGEKLFF,TGCAGTTCGTGGGGCGGTGGTGAAAAACTGTTTTTT
TRBD2,many,TRBV6-5,TRBJ2-1,CASSSSGRSSNGQFF,TGTGCCAGCAGTTCAAGCGGGAGGTCCTCTAATGGGCAGTTCTTC
TRBD1,NA,TRBV6-6,TRBJ2-5,CASSYYPGGETQYF,TGTGCCAGCAGTTACTACCCAGGGGGAGAGACCCAGTACTTC
NA,few,TRBV13,TRBJ2-3,CASSSLYPLSVAEGSTDTQYF,TGTGCCAGCAGCTCATTATATCCCCTGTCGGTAGCGGAAGGAAGCACAGATACGCAGTATTTT
NA,few,TRBV12-3/TRBV12-4,TRBJ2-7,CASSPISTYSYEQYF,TGTGCCAGCAGTCCCATCTCGACGTATTCCTACGAGCAGTACTTC
NA,many,TRBV9,TRBJ2-1,CASSDGVSRNEQFF,TGTGCCAGCAGCGATGGGGTGTCCCGCAATGAGCAGTTCTTC
NA,NA,TRBV12-3/TRBV12-4,TRBJ1-1,CASSPYATRYTEAFF,TGTGCCAGCAGTCCCTACGCGACAAGGTACACTGAAGCTTTCTTT
TRBD2,NA,TRBV7-9,TRBJ2-3,CASSPAGTSGPSTDTQYF,TGTGCCAGCAGCCCCGCCGGGACTAGCGGACCTAGCACAGATACGCAGTATTTT
NA,NA,TRBV10-3,TRBJ2-7,CAISESNGGYNEQYF,TGTGCCATCAGTGAGTCCAACGGGGGTTACAATGAGCAGTACTTC
NA,NA,TRBV20-1,TRBJ2-1,CSAGLGPEQFF,TGCAGTGCCGGCCTGGGGCCTGAGCAGTTCTTC
NA,few,TRBV7-9,TRBJ2-7,CASSFRAGQVYEQYF,TGTGCCAGCAGCTTCCGTGCGGGACAAGTCTACGAGCAGTACTTC